Following are 13 T cell receptor beta chains from one sample sequenced in a study of blood T cells in healthy people across ages. Then a second PCR, running roughly 7 to 11 cycles, was carried out with a sample-barcoded 5' primer and a J-beta primer mix. TCRdb independently ran MiXCR on the 5' RACE reads; one entry per CDR3 protein. The data hold 1.5 million to 2 million distinct CDR3 sequences, with 49% observed a single time. The sample comprised blood. Every receptor here comes from a woman aged 40 to 55 in good health.

This chain joins TRBV2 and TRBJ1-6, with D perhaps matching TRBD1 (5 bases). Germline V lookup: CDR1 SNHLY, CDR2 FYNNEI. CDR3 length: 13 residues. V shed 10 bases and J shed 7 bases, with 14 bases lying between them. Here the CDR3 reads CATSGLRNSPLHF. The CDR3 DNA sequence: TGTGCCACCTCAGGGTTACGGAATTCACCCCTCCACTTT.

This chain uses TRBV7-2 with TRBJ2-2; TRBD1 matches at 7 bases. Germline-derived CDR1 and CDR2 are SGHTA and FQGNSA. V was pared by 5 bases and J by 5 bases, with 11 bases of the junction left unmatched. CDR3 size: 16 residues. CDR3 DNA: TGTGCCAGCAGCCCCGCGCCAGGGGGAATTACCGGGGAGCTGTTTTTT. The encoded protein is CASSPAPGGITGELFF. The full variable domain, completed using reference TRBV7-2 and TRBJ2-2, is GAGVSQSPSNKVTEKGKDVELRCDPISGHTALYWYRQSLGQGLEFLIYFQGNSAPDKSGLPSDRFSAERTGGSVSTLTIQRTQQEDSAVYLCASSPAPGGITGELFFGEGSRLTVL.

This clonotype turned up a few times. The chain couples TRBV7-2 to TRBJ2-5, with 10 bases lining up with TRBD2. Trimming cost V 3 bases and J 5 bases; bases outside gene matches: 9. CDR1 is SGHTA, CDR2 FQGNSA, per germline. This CDR3 has 16 amino acids. The CDR3 is CASSFGFSGGLETQYF. CDR3 sequence (DNA): TGTGCCAGCAGCTTCGGTTTTAGCGGGGGGCTGGAGACCCAGTACTTC.

This chain uses TRBV5-1 with TRBJ2-4, with 10 bases lining up with TRBD2. V lost 3 bases to trimming and J lost 2 bases; unmatched junction nucleotides: 2. Germline V gene sequence: CDR1 SGHRS, CDR2 YFSETQ. This CDR3 comprises 15 residues. CDR3 region: CASSYSGGTKNIQYF. The CDR3 DNA reads as TGCGCCAGCAGCTATAGCGGGGGGACCAAAAACATTCAGTACTTC. The full variable domain, in which reference TRBV5-1 and TRBJ2-4 provide the parts outside the CDR3, is KAGVTQTPRYLIKTRGQQVTLSCSPISGHRSVSWYQQTPGQGLQFLFEYFSETQRNKGNFPGRFSGRQFSNSRSEMNVSTLELGDSALYLCASSYSGGTKNIQYFGAGTRLSVL.

This clonotype was seen a handful of times. Here the CDR3 reads CSANPRSGTTDTQYF. For the CDR3, the DNA is TGCAGTGCCAACCCCCGCAGCGGGACCACAGATACGCAGTATTTT. This rearrangement joins TRBV20-1 to TRBJ2-3; 7 nucleotides line up with TRBD2. V was clipped by 6 bases and J by 2 bases; unmatched bases: 11. The CDR3 loop spans 15 amino acids. Germline CDR1 is DFQATT and CDR2 is SNEGSKA (reference sequence).

The rearrangement uses TRBV4-2 and TRBJ1-1; D is ambiguous. CDR3 size: 15 residues. V was trimmed by 0 bases and J by 4 bases, leaving 12 bases between them. Germline V CDR1 and CDR2: LGHNA, YNFKEQ. CDR3: CASSQDIGQSTEAFF. CDR3 nucleotide sequence: TGTGCCAGCAGCCAAGATATAGGGCAGAGCACTGAAGCTTTCTTT.

Concerning this clonotype itself: The limits of the CDR3 on the DNA are not certain, so only TCRdb's listed CDR3 is given. The chain employs TRBV2 and TRBJ2-5; no check of the table's D call, TRBD1, against the DNA was made. Germline V gives CDR1 SNHLY, CDR2 FYNNEI. From its first to its last residue, the CDR3 has 14 amino acids. CDR3 sequence reads: CASILDSLFGTQYF.

This clonotype came up many times. The chain links TRBV29-1 to TRBJ2-5; 8 bases agree with TRBD1. The CDR3 is 14 amino acids. The V gene's germline CDR1 is SQVTM and CDR2 ANQGSEA. With V trimmed by 4 bases and J by 6 bases, 10 bases remained unmatched. This CDR3 is CSVGGQGTVQTQYF. The CDR3 bases are TGCAGCGTTGGAGGACAGGGTACGGTGCAGACCCAGTACTTC.

The rearrangement joins TRBV19 to TRBJ2-3; D is unclear. V lost 4 bases to trimming and J lost 4 bases, with 12 bases between them. CDR1 is LNHDA and CDR2 is SQIVND in the germline V gene (reference sequence). This CDR3 is built from 14 residues. The chain's CDR3 is CASSNYMVADTQYF. CDR3 DNA: TGTGCCAGTAGTAACTACATGGTCGCAGATACGCAGTATTTT.

V usage is TRBV29-1 and J usage is TRBJ2-7; D might be TRBD1 or TRBD2, each matching 5 bases. CDR3 length: 15 residues. Trimming removed 7 bases at V and 0 bases at J, with 19 bases between. Germline V lookup: CDR1 SQVTM, CDR2 ANQGSEA. CDR3 DNA sequence: TGCAGCGACCCGGGGTCGGGGCCCAGCTCCTACGAGCAGTACTTC. Encoded protein: CSDPGSGPSSYEQYF.

The rearrangement links TRBV10-3 to TRBJ1-5; D remains ambiguous. CDR1 and CDR2 from the germline V gene are ENHRY and SYGVKD. V lost 2 bases and J 1 base, leaving 12 bases between the germline ends. The CDR3 sequence is 16 residues long. CDR3 sequence: CAISEGRRQSNQPQHF. For the CDR3, the DNA is TGTGCCATCAGTGAGGGAAGGAGGCAAAGCAATCAGCCCCAGCATTTT.

The J gene is TRBJ2-1, the V gene TRBV15, with D perhaps given as TRBD1 or TRBD2 (5 bases each). V shed 1 base and J shed 5 bases, with 15 bases lying between them. The CDR3 has 16 residues. The germline V gene encodes CDR1 LNHNV and CDR2 YYDKDF (reference sequence). As DNA, the CDR3 is TGTGCCACCAGCAGAGTGGGGGTTCCGCGAAACAATGAGCAGTTCTTC. Translation gives CATSRVGVPRNNEQFF. The whole variable domain, remainder taken from reference TRBV15 and TRBJ2-1, is DAMVIQNPRYQVTQFGKPVTLSCSQTLNHNVMYWYQQKSSQAPKLLFHYYDKDFNNEADTPDNFQSRRPNTSFCFLDIRSPGLGDTAMYLCATSRVGVPRNNEQFFGPGTRLTVL.

The chain employs TRBV2 and TRBJ2-7, with D possibly matching TRBD2 (7 bases). V lost 4 bases to trimming and J lost 3 bases, with 22 bases between them. Germline V gene lookup returns CDR1 SNHLY and CDR2 FYNNEI. The CDR3 runs to 17 residues. CDR3 in DNA: TGTGCCAGCAGTGTGTACGGGGGGCCTCTCACAGGCTACGAGCAGTACTTC. It specifies CASSVYGGPLTGYEQYF.